Below, one T cell receptor beta chain is given with its context. Sequencing was performed with immunoSEQ multiplex PCR; in TCRdb, only in-frame clones are kept and a portion is missing. Of about 350,000 clones in the sample, around 86% were seen once. CDR3 length: 16 amino acids. The germline CDR1 and CDR2 sequences are GTSNPN and SVGIG (reference sequence). The J segment lost 6 bases and the V segment lost 2 bases, leaving 10 bases of the junction unmatched. This record belongs to a study of blood T cell repertoires in COVID-19. On the study more broadly: COVID-19 samples, acute and convalescent, were from the United States, Italy and Spain. Nucleic acid was either cDNA or gDNA, and it came from T cells, B-cell-depleted T cells, or PBMCs.

Recruited during active infection, patients (from Seattle) were subsequently followed longitudinally. The chain recombines TRBV30 with TRBJ2-1, with 10 bases matching TRBD2. This TCR was sampled from a woman aged 45-65 years with COVID-19, enrolled during active disease. Input material: peripheral blood. DNA for the CDR3: TGTGCCTGGAGTTCTATAGCGGGAGGCTATTTCAATGAGCAGTTCTTC. Translated, it gives CAWSSIAGGYFNEQFF.